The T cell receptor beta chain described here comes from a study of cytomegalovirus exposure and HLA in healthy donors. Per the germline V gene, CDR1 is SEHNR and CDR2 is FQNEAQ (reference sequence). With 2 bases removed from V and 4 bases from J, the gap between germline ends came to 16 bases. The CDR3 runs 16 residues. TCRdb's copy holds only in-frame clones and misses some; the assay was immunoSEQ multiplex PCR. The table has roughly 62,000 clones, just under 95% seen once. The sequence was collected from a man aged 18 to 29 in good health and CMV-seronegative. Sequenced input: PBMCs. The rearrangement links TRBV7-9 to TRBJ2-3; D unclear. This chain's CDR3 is CASSLFRSSSADTQYF. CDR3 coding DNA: TGTGCCAGCAGCTTATTTCGATCGAGTTCGGCAGATACGCAGTATTTT.